A selection of T cell receptor beta chains follows, all from one sample in a study of T cells in Graves' hyperthyroidism and ophthalmopathy. Each CDR3 protein gets one entry after TCRdb re-called the multiplex PCR reads with MiXCR. The sample includes 270,000 or so distinct CDR3 sequences, 20% to 30% of them seen just once. The material sequenced was blood. These receptors came from a man aged 40-49 years with Graves' hyperthyroidism that later progressed to Graves' ophthalmopathy. Each CDR3 is given with its conserved first and last residue.

CDR3	V
CSARDPSGREETQYF	TRBV20-1
CSARGTSGAAREAFF	TRBV20-1
CASLRTGGGYEQYF	TRBV2
CASRGGQGRVGNQPQHF	TRBV6-1
CSARYADYTYEQYF	TRBV20-1
CASSHGGPGAEQYF	TRBV4-1
CASSPRAELGEQYF	TRBV5-4
CASSEGQEERNIQYF	TRBV6-1
CASSSGTGRYGYTF	TRBV27
CASSRLQAGESGEQYF	TRBV7-8
CARRTGNTEAFF	TRBV2
CASSPRGSGSMYEQYF	TRBV28
CASSVEETSGRREQYF	TRBV9
CASSFGGEQYF	TRBV5-1
CASSPWTVETQYF	TRBV18
CSVEDSQETQYF	TRBV29-1
CASSSGTSRNIQYF	TRBV5-5
CASSYSILGGDEAFF	TRBV6-5
CASSLRQGLRRGETQYF	TRBV7-3
CASSYDFLLSGNTIYF	TRBV6-5
CATSGVRETKTGELFF	TRBV24-1
CASSRTGALSNQPQHF	TRBV6-2/TRBV6-3
CASSYSGHEQYF	TRBV6-2/TRBV6-3
CASSQGKSTGLAEAFF	TRBV4-1
CSVYLQGNTEAFF	TRBV29-1
CASSLTFRDRGRGYTF	TRBV6-5
CSASELAGAETQYF	TRBV20-1
CSARDPTSASEQYF	TRBV20-1
CASTRPRGSGNTIYF	TRBV6-1
CSARPDSNQPQHF	TRBV20-1
CASGLAGTYEQYF	TRBV5-5
CASSVDHQPQHF	TRBV7-2
CASSSFSDGHQPQHF	TRBV5-5
CSVVKNTEAFF	TRBV29-1
CASSLAWDRETQYF	TRBV5-6
CATRAGSSHEQYF	TRBV24-1
CASSMAREGQPQHF	TRBV19
CASSWATATGGNGYTF	TRBV5-1
CASSPLVELQETQYF	TRBV18
CASSAGPGQSLYEQYF	TRBV9
CASASRQAYEQYF	TRBV12-3/TRBV12-4
CSATREDEQYF	TRBV20-1
CASSLELRNTEAFF	TRBV5-1
CATSDIGQNTGELFF	TRBV24-1